Below are 8 T cell receptor beta chains sequenced from a single sample in a study of blood T cell repertoires in COVID-19. Sequenced by immunoSEQ multiplex PCR; TCRdb stores in-frame clones only, minus some. The sample includes 170,000 or so clones, around 89% seen only once; the top ten take around 1.9%. The sample comprised peripheral blood. These receptors came from a man between 18 and 29 years old who had recovered from COVID-19.

This chain uses TRBV11-2 with TRBJ1-6; D is uncertain. The ends were cut back, 8 bases at V and 7 bases at J, with 12 bases in the middle. In germline, CDR1 is SGHAT, CDR2 FQNNGV. CDR3 length: 13 residues. The CDR3 reads CASRGWWNSPLHF. As DNA, the CDR3 is TGTGCCAGCCGAGGTTGGTGGAATTCACCCCTCCACTTT.

This clone was recorded at least ten times. The chain uses TRBV2 and TRBJ2-1; 11 bases are a match to TRBD2. Germline V CDR1 and CDR2: SNHLY, FYNNEI. CDR3 length: 13 residues. The junction had 2 bases not matched to a gene; V was cut back by 8 bases and J by 5 bases. The CDR3 here is CASGTSGNNEQFF. The DNA of the CDR3 is TGTGCCAGCGGGACTAGCGGTAACAATGAGCAGTTCTTC.

The rearrangement joins TRBV5-6 to TRBJ2-7; 8 nucleotides agree with TRBD1. Germline V CDR1 and CDR2: SGHDT, YYEEEE. With 0 bases clipped from V and 6 bases from J, the junction kept 5 bases outside the gene matches. CDR3 length: 14 amino acids. CDR3 residues: CASSLAGQGLEQYF. DNA for the CDR3: TGTGCCAGCAGCTTGGCCGGACAGGGACTCGAGCAGTACTTC.

J is TRBJ2-5 and V is TRBV6-2 or TRBV6-3, with D possibly TRBD1 on 5 matching bases. Trimming cost V 6 bases and J 2 bases, with 10 bases left between them. This CDR3 spans 13 amino acids. CDR1 is MNHEY, CDR2 SVGEGT, per germline. This CDR3 reads CASSNRPQETQYF. Written as DNA, the CDR3 is TGTGCCAGCAGCAACAGGCCACAAGAGACCCAGTACTTC.

In this sample, this clone turned up once. The chain combines TRBV19 with TRBJ2-1; 10 bases map to TRBD2. J lost 6 bases, V lost 5 bases, and 4 bases had no gene match. The germline V gene encodes CDR1 LNHDA and CDR2 SQIVND (reference sequence). This CDR3 has 14 residues. CDR3: CASSLGLAPNEQFF. CDR3 DNA: TGTGCCAGTAGTCTGGGACTAGCGCCCAATGAGCAGTTCTTC.

The CDR3 sequence: CASSLMRPQNTEAFF. Written as DNA, the CDR3 is TGTGCCAGCAGCTTAATGCGGCCGCAGAACACTGAAGCTTTCTTT. This rearrangement joins TRBV7-9 to TRBJ1-1, with D unclear. The germline V gene has CDR1 SEHNR and CDR2 FQNEAQ (reference sequence). The CDR3 sequence is 15 residues long. V gave up 2 bases and J gave up 1 base, with 11 bases separating them.

This chain joins TRBV9 and TRBJ1-1; TRBD1 might be the D (5 bases). V was trimmed by 0 bases and J by 6 bases, leaving 18 bases between them. The CDR3 consists of 16 residues. CDR1 and CDR2 (germline): SGDLS, YYNGEE. CDR3 amino acids: CASSVGPPGLLSEAFF. The CDR3 nucleotides read TGTGCCAGCAGCGTAGGCCCCCCAGGGCTTTTATCTGAAGCTTTCTTT.

The rearrangement uses TRBV18 and TRBJ2-1; 7 nucleotides agree with TRBD2. In germline, CDR1 is KGHSH, CDR2 LQKENI. J lost 8 bases, V lost 1 base, and 8 bases had no gene match. The CDR3 runs 15 residues. The CDR3 DNA reads TGTGCCAGCTCACCACTGGCGGGAGAATCCGATGAGCAGTTCTTC. This codes for CASSPLAGESDEQFF. The full variable domain, its missing parts supplied by reference TRBV18 and TRBJ2-1, is NAGVMQNPRHLVRRRGQEARLRCSPMKGHSHVYWYRQLPEEGLKFMVYLQKENIIDESGMPKERFSAEFPKEGPSILRIQQVVRGDSAAYFCASSPLAGESDEQFFGPGTRLTVL.